The following is a T cell receptor beta chain sequence with its context. What this receptor recognizes is not known. Per-base quality was not reported, and no clone a single base away is much larger than it. The immunoSEQ Assay, a bias-controlled multiplex PCR, was used to amplify TCRbeta CDR3 regions from genomic DNA. The source study handled its data this way. Nucleated cell counts per sample were estimated from amplification of reference gene primers within the assay. Sequence reads were collapsed and filtered to measure the absolute abundance of every unique TCRbeta CDR3 rearrangement. For each sample, productive Simpson clonality was calculated as the square root of Simpson's diversity index over productive rearrangements. As stored in TCRdb, this immuneACCESS dataset retains in-frame rearrangements with V and J assigned. A fraction of the clones does not appear; measured against another copy, unresolved V genes explain less than half of the discrepancy, and the remainder lacks a known reason. That table supplies the V and J calls and clone size; D and trimming were determined from the DNA. This sample lists 240,000 or so clones; 80% to 90% were detected once. The ten largest clonotypes hold 7.5% to 8% of the sample.

From its cysteine to its phenylalanine, the CDR3 spans 19 amino acids. The CDR3 DNA has 57 bases and is translated from base 1. Ends trimmed: V by 4 bases, J by 0 bases; bases unmatched to a gene: 9. As encoded in the germline V gene, CDR1 is LGHNA while CDR2 is YNFKEQ. This record belongs to a study of blood T cell repertoires in COVID-19 (dated by TCRdb to between 2020 and 2021). Describing the broader study: Samples covering the acute and convalescent phases of COVID-19 were provided by collaborators in the United States, Italy and Spain. The material from the prospective study consisted of cDNA or gDNA derived from T cells, B-cell-depleted T cells, or PBMCs. A de-identified subject ID, COVID-19 status, age in years and sex were almost always included in the sample metadata. The repertoires were released in a freely available public database meant as a resource for research on the immune response to SARS-CoV-2. The dataset comprised deeply sampled blood TCRbeta repertoires from subjects exposed to, actively infected with, or recovered from COVID-19. Where available, HLA class I and class II types were taken from metadata supplied by the sample provider and were not determined by assay-based typing. The samples were drawn from two sources: the first 160 participants of the ongoing ImmuneRACE study, and fewer than 1,500 subjects contributed by 6 global collaborators. General study outcomes and caveats: How much clinical and demographic metadata was included differed by source and by participant, and the metadata was provided uncurated.

One collaborating source in Seattle enrolled patients while the patients were actively infected and followed the patients over time throughout the course of disease. Each collaborating institution followed its own protocols to collect whole blood in K2EDTA tubes. For TCRbeta analysis, collaborators shipped samples in one of three forms: frozen whole blood, isolated PBMCs, or DNA extracted from either of those sample types. The chain uses TRBV4-2 and TRBJ2-2; the central 12 bases match TRBD2. This sequence was found in a woman of 80 years or more with COVID-19, enrolled during active disease. The specimen was peripheral blood. The nucleotides are TGTGCCAGCAGCCGAAGACTGCTAGCGGGGGGGACGAACACCGGGGAGCTGTTTTTT. It translates to CASSRRLLAGGTNTGELFF.